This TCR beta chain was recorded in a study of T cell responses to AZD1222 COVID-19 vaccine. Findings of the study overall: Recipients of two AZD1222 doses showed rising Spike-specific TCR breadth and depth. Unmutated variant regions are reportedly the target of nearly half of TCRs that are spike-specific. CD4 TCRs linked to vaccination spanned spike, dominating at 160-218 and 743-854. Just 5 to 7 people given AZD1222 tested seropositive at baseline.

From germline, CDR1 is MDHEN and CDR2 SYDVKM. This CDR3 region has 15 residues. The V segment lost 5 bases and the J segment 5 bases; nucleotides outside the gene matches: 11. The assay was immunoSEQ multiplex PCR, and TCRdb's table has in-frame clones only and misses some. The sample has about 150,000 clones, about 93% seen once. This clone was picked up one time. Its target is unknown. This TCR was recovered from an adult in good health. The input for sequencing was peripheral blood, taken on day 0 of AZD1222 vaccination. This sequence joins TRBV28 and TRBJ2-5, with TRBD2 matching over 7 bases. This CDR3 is CASSPASGGGETQYF. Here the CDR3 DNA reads TGTGCCAGCAGTCCAGCTTCGGGGGGAGGTGAGACCCAGTACTTC.